These 2 T cell receptor beta chains were all obtained from the same sample, sequenced in a study of blood T cell repertoires in COVID-19. Here immunoSEQ multiplex PCR was the method, and the copy in TCRdb shows in-frame clones only, minus some. The table lists 300,000 or so clones, approximately 90% of them singletons, with about 9.4% in the top ten. Sequencing was performed on PBMCs or T cells enriched from blood (not recorded which). The receptors here all came from a woman under 30 who had recovered from COVID-19.

The gene calls are TRBV30 and TRBJ2-7; no clear D gene. Trimming took off 5 bases at V and 2 bases at J, with 13 bases between the two ends. This CDR3 is built from 13 residues. Germline CDR1 GTSNPN, CDR2 SVGIG (reference sequence). The CDR3 bases are TGTGCCTGGCCCCCACGACTTGCCTACGAGCAGTACTTC. Residues: CAWPPRLAYEQYF.

A remark on this clone: A read error may account for a junction end that differs from germline. V gene TRBV9 combines with J gene TRBJ1-1; 8 bases agree with TRBD1. The CDR3 covers 14 residues. The V gene's germline CDR1 is SGDLS and CDR2 YYNGEE. CDR3 in amino acids: CASTVQGASPTLSF. The CDR3 DNA sequence: TGTGCCAGCACCGTTCAGGGGGCAAGCCCCACTCTCTCCTTT. Drawing the rest from reference TRBV9 and TRBJ1-1, the complete variable domain is DSGVTQTPKHLITATGQRVTLRCSPRSGDLSVYWYQQSLDQGLQFLIQYYNGEERAKGNILERFSAQQFPDLHSELNLSSLELGDSALYFCASTVQGASPTLSFGQGTRLTVV.